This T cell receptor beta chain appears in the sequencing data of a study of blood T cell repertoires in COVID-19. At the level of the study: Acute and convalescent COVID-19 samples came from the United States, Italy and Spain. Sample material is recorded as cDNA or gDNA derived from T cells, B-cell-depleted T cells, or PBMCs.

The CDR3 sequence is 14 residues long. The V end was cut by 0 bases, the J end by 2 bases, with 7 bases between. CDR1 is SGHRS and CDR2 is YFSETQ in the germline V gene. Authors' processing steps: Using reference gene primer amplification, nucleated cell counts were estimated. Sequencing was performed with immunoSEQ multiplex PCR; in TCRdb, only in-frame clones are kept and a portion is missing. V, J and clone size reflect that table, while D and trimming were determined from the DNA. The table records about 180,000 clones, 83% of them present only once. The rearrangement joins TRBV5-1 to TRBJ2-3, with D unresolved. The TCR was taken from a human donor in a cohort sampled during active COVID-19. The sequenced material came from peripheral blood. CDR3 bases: TGCGCCAGCAGCTTGGGCGGAGTCACAGATACGCAGTATTTT. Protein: CASSLGGVTDTQYF. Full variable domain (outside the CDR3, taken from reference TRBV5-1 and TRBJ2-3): KAGVTQTPRYLIKTRGQQVTLSCSPISGHRSVSWYQQTPGQGLQFLFEYFSETQRNKGNFPGRFSGRQFSNSRSEMNVSTLELGDSALYLCASSLGGVTDTQYFGPGTRLTVL.